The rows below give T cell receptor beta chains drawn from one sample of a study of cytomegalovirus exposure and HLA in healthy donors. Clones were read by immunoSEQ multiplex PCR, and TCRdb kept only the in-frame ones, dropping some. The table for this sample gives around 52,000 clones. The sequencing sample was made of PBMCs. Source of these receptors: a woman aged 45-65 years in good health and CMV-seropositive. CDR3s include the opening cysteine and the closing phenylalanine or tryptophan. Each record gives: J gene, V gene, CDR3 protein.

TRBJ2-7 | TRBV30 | CAWSEPGDEQYF
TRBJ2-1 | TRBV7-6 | CASSLHLGLAGNNEQFF
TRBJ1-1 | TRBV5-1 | CASSLGEVTEAFF
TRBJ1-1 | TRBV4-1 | CASSHDGKNTEAFF
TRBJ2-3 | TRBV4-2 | CASSQGTGGGNTDTQYF
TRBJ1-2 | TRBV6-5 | CASSQPGQGNYGYTF
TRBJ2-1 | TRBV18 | CASSPRQGMGEQFF
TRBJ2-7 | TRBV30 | CAWSVSTGQYF
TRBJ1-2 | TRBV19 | CASSPIGQARGIYGYTF
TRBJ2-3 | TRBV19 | CASKGQGVPTDTQYF
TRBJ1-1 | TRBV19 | CASSIYPRGRGTEAFF
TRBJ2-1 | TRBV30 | CAWDRPWRNEQFF
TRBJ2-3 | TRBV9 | CASSQGLASTDTQYF